Given below is one T cell receptor (beta chain) in context. Its antigen is undetermined. The data originate from a study of Ad26.COV2.S vaccination and SARS-CoV-2 variants. Study conclusions and caveats: Placebo recipients and vaccine recipients were similar in non-spike TCR breadth. There was a possibility that the TCR breadth and depth analyses underestimated total T cell responses.

Repertoires were generated with immunoSEQ multiplex PCR, while TCRdb's copy carries only in-frame clones and drops some. The sample contains some 270,000 clones, around 88% of which appear only once. With V trimmed by 6 bases and J by 1 base, 6 bases remained unmatched. Germline CDR1 is SGHDT and CDR2 is YYEEEE. The CDR3 has 14 amino acids. The treatment: about 20 received Ad26.COV2.S at low or high dose, single or two shots; about 5 received placebo; per-sample allocation not given. Collection of the samples took place on day 63 after the first injection of vaccine or placebo. It was Wuhan-strain SARS-CoV-2 spike that the Ad26 vaccine vector expressed.

The sequence came from a person aged 18-60 years who received the Ad26.COV2.S COVID-19 vaccine or a placebo. Source: peripheral blood, taken in a trial of Ad26.COV2.S vaccine versus placebo. The chain recombines TRBV5-6 with TRBJ2-7, with 8 bases fitting TRBD2. The CDR3 region is CASTPGGDSYEQYF. As DNA, the CDR3 is TGTGCCAGCACCCCGGGGGGGGATTCCTACGAGCAGTACTTC.